The next 3 T cell receptor beta chains were all read from a single sample in a study of spatial heterogeneity in lung cancer. TCRdb analysed the 5' RACE reads with MiXCR anew, one entry per CDR3 protein. This sample has tens of thousands of distinct CDR3 sequences, with roughly 12% found just once. This sample's time point: sample taken at primary tumor resection. Tumor, nontumor lung or frozen PBMC supplied whole RNA that was sequenced unsorted. Sequenced material: PBMCs, taken at surgery. These receptors came from a male donor with early-stage non-small cell lung cancer.

The rearrangement uses TRBV29-1 and TRBJ1-2; D gene unclear. Germline CDR1 and CDR2: SQVTM and ANQGSEA. The CDR3 runs to 13 residues. Trimming shortened V by 8 bases and J by 7 bases, and 20 bases separated the two germline ends. CDR3 coding DNA: TGCAGCCCCCCCCTCCGGGCGCGGGGTGGCTACACCTTC. It translates to CSPPLRARGGYTF.

The chain combines TRBV11-2 with TRBJ2-7; 10 bases are a match to TRBD1. Germline V gene data show CDR1 as SGHAT and CDR2 as FQNNGV. V lost 5 bases and J lost 3; bases outside the gene matches: 7. This CDR3 is 15 amino acids long. The CDR3 loop is CASSQGTGVSYEQYF. The CDR3, as DNA: TGTGCCAGCAGCCAAGGGACAGGGGTGAGCTACGAGCAGTACTTC.

In this sample, this clonotype turned up a few times. The chain joins TRBV2 to TRBJ1-2; unclear D gene. Trimming cost V 2 bases and J 7 bases, with 2 bases left between them. Germline values: CDR1 SNHLY, CDR2 FYNNEI. This CDR3 spans 10 amino acids. This CDR3 is CASSEPGYTF. CDR3 nucleotide sequence: TGTGCCAGCAGTGAACCTGGCTACACCTTC.